The 29 T cell receptor beta chains below come from one sample, sequenced in a study of T cell changes during pregnancy in multiple sclerosis (dated by TCRdb to the late 2010s). Library construction relied on the immunoSEQ multiplex PCR assay. Here the immuneACCESS table is served through TCRdb, limited to in-frame sequences with V and J called. Missing clones are a known gap in these copies; in checked studies unresolved V genes cover under half, and the rest lacks a known reason. In all, the sample holds 52,000 or so clones, and around 90% of those were seen once. The ten largest clonotypes hold 0.55% to 0.65% of the sample. The sample in question was CD4+ T cells from peripheral blood mononuclear cells, obtained in the first trimester of pregnancy. The source is a female donor with multiple sclerosis, enrolled in a pregnancy study.

V is TRBV6-4 and J is TRBJ1-4; D ambiguous. Trimming took off 4 bases at V and 0 bases at J, with 18 bases between the two ends. Germline CDR1 reads MRHNA; CDR2 reads SNTAGT. The CDR3 loop spans 18 amino acids. The CDR3 DNA is TGTGCCAGCAGTGCCCCGGAGGCCGTTTCGGCAACTAATGAAAAACTGTTTTTT. Amino acids: CASSAPEAVSATNEKLFF.

CDR3 residues: CAWSLPIIQFF. The CDR3 coding sequence is TGTGCCTGGAGTCTACCAATTATACAGTTCTTC. The rearrangement links TRBV30 to TRBJ2-1; no definite D call. CDR3 length equals 11 residues. The germline CDR1 and CDR2 sequences are GTSNPN and SVGIG (reference sequence). The germline V and J ends were trimmed by 2 bases and 13 bases, with 12 bases remaining between them.

The V gene is TRBV2, the J gene TRBJ2-3; TRBD2 agrees at 7 bases. The CDR3 loop spans 19 amino acids. Trimming at V came to 0 bases and at J to 2 bases, leaving 14 bases not matched to a gene. CDR1 and CDR2 (germline): SNHLY, FYNNEI. For the CDR3, the DNA is TGTGCCAGCAGTGAAGCGCTTTTCCGGGAGGCCCAGTACACAGATACGCAGTATTTT. Its protein is CASSEALFREAQYTDTQYF.

As DNA, the CDR3 is TGTGCCAGCAGCTTAATCCTCGGACAGGGGATCGATGAGCAGTTCTTC. Amino acid sequence: CASSLILGQGIDEQFF. The rearrangement uses TRBV7-8 and TRBJ2-1, with 9 bases matching TRBD1. This CDR3 comprises 16 residues. Unmatched junction bases numbered 10, after V lost 2 bases and J lost 8 bases. CDR1 is SGHVS and CDR2 is FQNEAQ in the germline V gene.

V is TRBV29-1 and J is TRBJ2-1; TRBD1 might be the D (6 bases). The germline V and J ends were trimmed by 3 bases and 0 bases, with 30 bases remaining between them. The CDR3 has 21 amino acids. Germline CDR1 reads SQVTM; CDR2 reads ANQGSEA. The CDR3 sequence is CSVELLWGPRRKTVSYNEQFF. The CDR3 coding sequence is TGCAGCGTTGAGTTGTTATGGGGGCCTCGACGTAAGACTGTCTCCTACAATGAGCAGTTCTTC.

V and J are TRBV25-1 and TRBJ2-2, with 8 bases aligning to TRBD1. Trimming removed 3 bases from V and 2 bases from J; junction bases left unmatched: 5. The CDR3 is 16 amino acids. CDR1 is MGHDK, CDR2 SYGVNS, per germline. The CDR3 sequence is CASSDLGTGNTGELFF. The CDR3 bases are TGTGCCAGCAGTGACCTAGGGACAGGAAACACCGGGGAGCTGTTTTTT.

The rearrangement joins TRBV5-1 to TRBJ1-1; TRBD1 matches at 7 bases. J lost 0 bases, V lost 4 bases, and 9 bases had no gene match. From germline, CDR1 is SGHRS and CDR2 YFSETQ. The CDR3 extends over 16 amino acids. The CDR3 is CASSLRGTDLNTEAFF. The CDR3 nucleotides are TGCGCCAGCAGCCTAAGGGGGACAGATCTGAACACTGAAGCTTTCTTT.

This chain connects TRBV5-6 to TRBJ2-5; TRBD2 agrees at 14 bases. CDR3 length equals 17 residues. Germline trimming cut 0 bases from V and 5 bases from J; bases unmatched to any gene: 6. The germline V gene has CDR1 SGHDT and CDR2 YYEEEE. CDR3 coding DNA: TGTGCCAGCAGCTTGGGACTAGCGGGGGGGCAATGGGAGACCCAGTACTTC. It encodes CASSLGLAGGQWETQYF.

The chain uses TRBV6-1 and TRBJ2-1, with 8 bases fitting TRBD2. Germline-derived CDR1 and CDR2 are MNHNS and SASEGT. V was clipped by 2 bases and J by 5 bases; unmatched bases: 2. The CDR3 covers 14 residues. The CDR3 is CASSETGRDNEQFF. CDR3 nucleotide sequence: TGTGCCAGCAGTGAAACCGGGAGGGACAATGAGCAGTTCTTC.

The rearrangement uses TRBV11-2 and TRBJ1-1; D gene unclear. The CDR3 runs 14 residues. Germline CDR1 reads SGHAT; CDR2 reads FQNNGV. With 3 bases removed from V and 2 bases from J, the gap between germline ends came to 10 bases. CDR3 amino acids: CASSFDTLNTEAFF. The CDR3 DNA reads as TGTGCCAGCAGCTTTGACACCTTAAACACTGAAGCTTTCTTT.

This chain connects TRBV11-2 to TRBJ1-1; no clear D gene. Per the germline V gene, CDR1 is SGHAT and CDR2 is FQNNGV. This CDR3 has 14 residues. Trimming shortened V by 5 bases and J by 3 bases, and 13 bases separated the two germline ends. Here the CDR3 DNA reads TGTGCCAGCAGCCCTACAGACACCCACACTGAAGCTTTCTTT. Protein sequence: CASSPTDTHTEAFF.

The chain couples TRBV13 to TRBJ1-6, with D unresolved. The CDR3 is 15 amino acids. The ends were cut back, 0 bases at V and 7 bases at J, with 10 bases in the middle. Germline loops: CDR1 PRHDT, CDR2 FYEKMQ (reference sequence). CDR3 DNA sequence: TGTGCCAGCAGCTTAGGGGGCACAACGAATTCACCCCTCCACTTT. It is translated as CASSLGGTTNSPLHF.

V usage is TRBV5-6 and J usage is TRBJ2-7; 8 bases line up with TRBD1. The CDR3 spans 14 residues. V was pared by 4 bases and J by 3 bases, with 6 bases of the junction left unmatched. CDR1 is SGHDT, CDR2 YYEEEE, per germline. This CDR3 is CASSIGTGFYEQYF. For the CDR3, the DNA is TGTGCCAGCAGCATCGGGACAGGCTTCTACGAGCAGTACTTC.

The count of this clone is one. This chain uses TRBV7-2 with TRBJ2-2; maybe TRBD1 (5 bases). The CDR3 is 14 residues long. Between the trimmed V and J ends, which lost 5 bases and 6 bases, there was a span of 13 bases. Germline V gene data show CDR1 as SGHTA and CDR2 as FQGNSA. The CDR3 region has the DNA TGTGCCAGCAGCCACTTTGAAGGGGCCGGGGAGCTGTTTTTT. Protein product: CASSHFEGAGELFF.

The V call is TRBV7-8, the J call TRBJ1-1; D may be TRBD1 (6 bases). Trimming stripped 5 bases from V and 4 bases from J, with 14 bases between. CDR1 is SGHVS and CDR2 is FQNEAQ in the germline V gene. The CDR3 is 14 amino acids. CDR3 region: CASSLRTDSTEAFF. CDR3 sequence (DNA): TGTGCCAGCAGCCTCCGGACAGATAGCACTGAAGCTTTCTTT.

This clone was detected once. This chain uses TRBV6-5 with TRBJ2-2; TRBD1 might be the D (6 bases). Germline assignment: CDR1 MNHEY and CDR2 SVGAGI. V lost 6 bases and J lost 1, with 6 bases in between. The CDR3 sequence is 13 residues long. CDR3 sequence (DNA): TGTGCCAGCAGGGACAGGAACACCGGGGAGCTGTTTTTT. It yields the protein CASRDRNTGELFF.

V gene TRBV7-9 combines with J gene TRBJ1-1, with D uncertain. Germline V gene sequence: CDR1 SEHNR, CDR2 FQNEAQ (reference sequence). The CDR3 extends over 12 amino acids. Trimming removed 3 bases at V and 0 bases at J, with 2 bases between. CDR3 region: CASSFMNTEAFF. The CDR3 bases are TGTGCCAGCAGCTTTATGAACACTGAAGCTTTCTTT.

The J gene is TRBJ2-7, the V gene TRBV2; no clear D gene. CDR1 is SNHLY, CDR2 FYNNEI, per germline. The V and J ends lost 6 bases and 6 bases respectively, with 6 bases between them. This CDR3 is built from 10 residues. The DNA for the CDR3 is TGTGCCAGCAGCGTTAGCGAGCAGTACTTC. Protein: CASSVSEQYF.

The V call is TRBV5-1, the J call TRBJ2-4; TRBD2 aligns across 7 bases. The CDR3 covers 15 residues. Trimming cost V 5 bases and J 5 bases; bases outside gene matches: 10. The germline V gene encodes CDR1 SGHRS and CDR2 YFSETQ. This CDR3 is CASSRTGGSQNIQYF. CDR3 coding DNA: TGCGCCAGCAGTCGCACTGGCGGGAGTCAAAACATTCAGTACTTC.

The chain combines TRBV15 with TRBJ2-1, with TRBD1 matching 8 bases. This CDR3 comprises 15 residues. Looked up from germline, CDR1 is LNHNV and CDR2 is YYDKDF (reference sequence). V trimming: 0 bases; J trimming: 8 bases; junction bases outside the gene matches: 6. This chain's CDR3 is CATSRDRGRDHEQFF. DNA for the CDR3: TGTGCCACCAGCAGAGACAGGGGGCGCGACCATGAGCAGTTCTTC.

The V gene is TRBV5-4, the J gene TRBJ1-6, with D perhaps TRBD1 (5 bases). Germline loops: CDR1 SGHNT, CDR2 YYREEE (reference sequence). V lost 5 bases, J lost 8 bases, and 8 bases lay in between. CDR3 size: 12 residues. The CDR3 here is CASSQQDSPLHF. The CDR3 DNA reads as TGTGCCAGCAGTCAACAGGATTCACCCCTCCACTTT.

The chain recombines TRBV29-1 with TRBJ1-4; D remains unclear. The V end was cut by 4 bases, the J end by 6 bases, with 12 bases between. The germline gives CDR1 SQVTM, CDR2 ANQGSEA. The CDR3 extends over 13 amino acids. CDR3 in amino acids: CSVGGSGDEKLFF. CDR3 DNA sequence: TGCAGCGTTGGAGGCAGTGGAGATGAAAAACTGTTTTTT.

This clone was found once. The rearrangement links TRBV5-1 to TRBJ1-1; unclear D gene. The V end was cut by 0 bases, the J end by 4 bases, with 10 bases between. The germline V gene encodes CDR1 SGHRS and CDR2 YFSETQ. This CDR3 has 14 amino acids. The CDR3 region is CASSLDAGSTEAFF. The CDR3 coding sequence is TGCGCCAGCAGCTTGGACGCGGGGAGCACTGAAGCTTTCTTT.

The chain joins TRBV11-3 to TRBJ2-1, with 8 bases identical to TRBD2. CDR3 length equals 16 residues. Germline V gene data show CDR1 as SGHNT and CDR2 as YENEEA. Unmatched junction bases numbered 13, after V lost 5 bases and J lost 7 bases. DNA of the CDR3: TGTGCCAGCAGCCAAGATGGCGGGAGGAGGGTAAATGAGCAGTTCTTC. Amino acids: CASSQDGGRRVNEQFF. Variable domain in full (rest from reference TRBV11-3 and TRBJ2-1): EAGVVQSPRYKIIEKKQPVAFWCNPISGHNTLYWYLQNLGQGPELLIRYENEEAVDDSQLPKDRFSAERLKGVDSTLKIQPAELGDSAVYLCASSQDGGRRVNEQFFGPGTRLTVL.

This clone appeared many times. The chain combines TRBV30 with TRBJ2-3; 7 positions match TRBD2. V was clipped by 1 base and J by 2 bases; unmatched bases: 9. Germline assignment: CDR1 GTSNPN and CDR2 SVGIG (reference sequence). This CDR3 spans 16 amino acids. CDR3 residues: CAWSDVPGGPTDTQYF. The CDR3 region has the DNA TGTGCCTGGAGTGATGTCCCGGGAGGTCCCACAGATACGCAGTATTTT. Full variable domain (rest looked up from reference TRBV30 and TRBJ2-3): SQTIHQWPATLVQPVGSPLSLECTVEGTSNPNLYWYRQAAGRGLQLLFYSVGIGQISSEVPQNLSASRPQDRQFILSSKKLLLSDSGFYLCAWSDVPGGPTDTQYFGPGTRLTVL.

The chain combines TRBV5-1 with TRBJ2-7, with TRBD2 matching over 12 bases. The V gene's germline CDR1 is SGHRS and CDR2 YFSETQ. The CDR3 is 17 residues long. With 1 base clipped from V and 4 bases from J, the junction kept 9 bases outside the gene matches. The DNA of the CDR3 is TGCGCCAGCAGCTTGTTGTCTAGCGGGAGGGCCGGGTACGAGCAGTACTTC. This sequence encodes CASSLLSSGRAGYEQYF.

The V and J genes are TRBV6-5 and TRBJ2-3, with TRBD2 as a possible D gene (6 bases). Looked up from germline, CDR1 is MNHEY and CDR2 is SVGAGI. CDR3 length equals 15 residues. V was pared by 5 bases and J by 1 base, with 13 bases between. The CDR3 nucleotides read TGTGCCAGCAGTCCGATCGGGGGAGGCACAGATACGCAGTATTTT. This codes for CASSPIGGGTDTQYF.

A few counts support this clone. The chain carries TRBV2 and TRBJ1-1, with D maybe TRBD1 (6 bases). CDR1 and CDR2 (germline): SNHLY, FYNNEI. V was cut by 3 bases and J by 2 bases, with 13 bases left in between. The CDR3 has 15 residues. CDR3 protein: CASSDQGSTNTEAFF. The DNA for the CDR3 is TGTGCCAGCAGTGATCAGGGGTCAACAAACACTGAAGCTTTCTTT.

The chain links TRBV7-2 to TRBJ2-1; 9 bases align to TRBD2. The CDR3 is 18 residues long. V lost 5 bases to trimming and J lost 1 base; unmatched junction nucleotides: 12. From germline, CDR1 is SGHTA and CDR2 FQGNSA. DNA for the CDR3: TGTGCCAGCAGCCCGCTTCTTAGCGGGAGAGGGTCCTACAATGAGCAGTTCTTC. This encodes CASSPLLSGRGSYNEQFF.